Below, one T cell receptor beta chain is given with its context. The source of the sample is a study of blood T cell repertoires in COVID-19. In germline, CDR1 is MNHNY, CDR2 SVGAGI (reference sequence). This CDR3 spans 14 amino acids. J lost 5 bases, V lost 0 bases, and 3 bases had no gene match. The authors' processing: Amplified reference gene primers provided the basis for estimating nucleated cell counts. Sequencing used immunoSEQ multiplex PCR; TCRdb keeps in-frame clones, though not all of them. Clone size and the V and J calls come from that table; the DNA yielded D and trimming. The sample shows about 260,000 clones, approximately 82% of them seen only once.

The TCR originated in an elderly woman with acute or convalescent COVID-19. What was sequenced was peripheral blood. V usage is TRBV6-6 and J usage is TRBJ2-7, with 8 bases that match TRBD1. CDR3 residues: CASSYSPTGDEQYF. The CDR3 DNA sequence: TGTGCCAGCAGTTACTCCCCGACAGGGGACGAGCAGTACTTC.